Below, 32 T cell receptor beta chains from the same sample are listed, as sequenced in a study of blood T cell repertoires in COVID-19. Profiling relied on immunoSEQ multiplex PCR, and the TCRdb table lists in-frame clones only, not all of them. The table has hundreds of thousands of clones, 90% seen once; the top ten hold 1.5% to 2%. The sample comprised PBMCs or T cells enriched from blood (not recorded which). The source is a woman aged 18 to 35 with acute COVID-19.

This clone occurred a few times. Other DNA sequences in the same sample also yield this CDR3. The chain has TRBV13 and TRBJ1-2; 8 bases line up with TRBD1. The CDR3 is 14 residues long. J was trimmed by 3 bases and V by 0 bases; bases with no gene match: 0. Germline loops: CDR1 PRHDT, CDR2 FYEKMQ (reference sequence). CDR3 coding DNA: TGTGCCAGCAGCTTAGGGACAGGGGACTATGGCTACACCTTC. Translating it yields CASSLGTGDYGYTF.

The V call is TRBV18, the J call TRBJ1-2; 7 positions agree with TRBD1. The CDR3 has 15 amino acids. The V and J ends lost 5 bases and 0 bases, in that order; junction bases with no gene match: 6. Germline CDR1 and CDR2: KGHSH and LQKENI. CDR3 region: CASSSRGQPNYGYTF. The CDR3 DNA reads as TGTGCCAGCTCATCAAGGGGACAGCCTAACTATGGCTACACCTTC.

The chain links TRBV19 to TRBJ2-3; D is perhaps TRBD1 (6 bases). This CDR3 has 14 residues. Trimming pared 5 bases from V and 4 bases from J, leaving 13 bases between. CDR1 is LNHDA, CDR2 SQIVND, per germline (reference sequence). Here the CDR3 DNA reads TGTGCCAGTAGTTCCACAGGGACCGCAGATACGCAGTATTTT. This translates into CASSSTGTADTQYF.

The chain carries TRBV4-1 and TRBJ1-6; 8 bases align to TRBD1. The CDR3 has 15 amino acids. Germline lookup yields CDR1 MGHRA and CDR2 YSYEKL. V gave up 1 base and J gave up 10 bases; unmatched junction bases: 6. For the CDR3, the DNA is TGCGCCAGCAGCCAAGTTCAGGGGGCCGAGTCACCCCTCCACTTT. Protein sequence: CASSQVQGAESPLHF.

The genes are TRBV7-9 and TRBJ2-7; 11 bases match TRBD1. Germline values: CDR1 SEHNR, CDR2 FQNEAQ (reference sequence). This CDR3 region has 15 residues. Unmatched junction bases numbered 4, after V lost 1 base and J lost 5 bases. The DNA for the CDR3 is TGTGCCAGCAGCTTAGTTGGACAGGGGGCCGACGAGCAGTACTTC. This sequence encodes CASSLVGQGADEQYF.

The chain uses TRBV6-1 and TRBJ2-4; D possibly corresponds to TRBD2 (6 bases). Germline CDR1 MNHNS, CDR2 SASEGT. The ends were cut back, 2 bases at V and 2 bases at J, with 16 bases in the middle. The CDR3 runs to 17 residues. DNA for the CDR3: TGTGCCAGCAGTGAAATAACTAACGGGGGTCCCAAAAACATTCAGTACTTC. As protein: CASSEITNGGPKNIQYF.

The chain combines TRBV30 with TRBJ1-4; possible D gene TRBD1, 5 bases. The CDR3 covers 12 residues. The V end was cut by 2 bases, the J end by 14 bases, with 15 bases between. CDR1 GTSNPN and CDR2 SVGIG come from the germline V gene (reference sequence). For the CDR3, the DNA is TGTGCCTGGAGTATCGGACATTATCAGCTGTTTTTT. Translated, it gives CAWSIGHYQLFF.

J is TRBJ2-1 and V is TRBV27, with 15 bases that match TRBD2. CDR3 length equals 15 residues. J was trimmed by 6 bases and V by 10 bases; bases with no gene match: 7. The germline CDR1 and CDR2 sequences are MNHEY and SMNVEV (reference sequence). The CDR3 is CATGTSGRLGNEQFF. CDR3 in DNA: TGTGCCACCGGGACTAGCGGGAGGCTTGGCAATGAGCAGTTCTTC.

This clone has only a few counts. The CDR3 DNA reads as TGTGCCAGCAGCGTAGTGTCCTTAGCGGGAGGACGATACAATGAGCAGTTCTTC. Translating it yields CASSVVSLAGGRYNEQFF. This chain connects TRBV9 to TRBJ2-1; 10 nucleotides match TRBD2. The CDR3 loop spans 18 amino acids. CDR1 SGDLS and CDR2 YYNGEE come from the germline V gene. With 0 bases clipped from V and 4 bases from J, the junction kept 10 bases outside the gene matches. The full variable domain, with the rest looked up from reference TRBV9 and TRBJ2-1, is DSGVTQTPKHLITATGQRVTLRCSPRSGDLSVYWYQQSLDQGLQFLIQYYNGEERAKGNILERFSAQQFPDLHSELNLSSLELGDSALYFCASSVVSLAGGRYNEQFFGPGTRLTVL.

The V gene is TRBV4-1, the J gene TRBJ1-2; a possible D gene is TRBD1 (5 bases). Per germline, CDR1 MGHRA and CDR2 YSYEKL. The germline V and J ends were trimmed by 0 bases and 4 bases, with 27 bases remaining between them. The CDR3 is made up of 20 amino acids. The CDR3 nucleotides read TGCGCCAGCAGCCAAGATCCCCTCGTAATCAGGGATTATAATGGCTATGGCTACACCTTC. It codes for CASSQDPLVIRDYNGYGYTF.

The chain couples TRBV19 to TRBJ2-4; 8 bases line up with TRBD2. CDR3 size: 17 residues. Germline-derived CDR1 and CDR2 are LNHDA and SQIVND (reference sequence). V gave up 8 bases and J gave up 0 bases; unmatched junction bases: 12. The CDR3: CASSRTSGAIAKNIQYF. DNA of the CDR3: TGTGCCAGTTCACGTACTAGCGGAGCAATAGCCAAAAACATTCAGTACTTC.

The chain carries TRBV4-2 and TRBJ1-2, with D tentatively TRBD1 (5 bases). The CDR3 has 16 amino acids. V lost 0 bases and J 1 base, leaving 12 bases between the germline ends. Looked up from germline, CDR1 is LGHNA and CDR2 is YNFKEQ. Here the CDR3 reads CASSQDGGGVNYGYTF. The CDR3 DNA sequence: TGTGCCAGCAGCCAAGACGGTGGGGGGGTTAACTATGGCTACACCTTC.

The chain has TRBV18 and TRBJ1-2; weak D call: TRBD1 (5 bases). This CDR3 spans 16 amino acids. CDR1 is KGHSH, CDR2 LQKENI, per germline. Between the trimmed V and J ends, which lost 2 bases and 7 bases, there was a span of 20 bases. The CDR3 sequence: CASSPGLGGRPSGYTF. CDR3 sequence (DNA): TGTGCCAGCTCACCAGGGCTGGGGGGGAGGCCGTCTGGCTACACCTTC.

This clone has a single count. This chain connects TRBV19 to TRBJ2-2; D uncertain. Trimming took off 1 base at V and 4 bases at J, with 4 bases between the two ends. Germline lookup yields CDR1 LNHDA and CDR2 SQIVND (reference sequence). This CDR3 has 13 amino acids. The CDR3 sequence is CASSIVGTGELFF. CDR3 coding DNA: TGTGCCAGTAGTATAGTCGGCACCGGGGAGCTGTTTTTT.

V usage is TRBV11-3 and J usage is TRBJ2-7; D is ambiguous. V shed 0 bases and J shed 6 bases, with 12 bases lying between them. The CDR3 spans 14 residues. Germline CDR1 and CDR2: SGHNT and YENEEA. CDR3 nucleotide sequence: TGTGCCAGCAGCTTAGAATCCGAGTCGGGCGAGCAGTACTTC. It is translated as CASSLESESGEQYF.

This clone was recorded only once. J is TRBJ1-6 and V is TRBV7-6; TRBD1 is a possible D gene (6 bases). V lost 5 bases, J lost 5 bases, and 13 bases lay in between. Per germline, CDR1 SGHVS and CDR2 FNYEAQ. The CDR3 consists of 15 residues. The CDR3 loop reads CASSLKDRNNSPLHF. Here the CDR3 DNA reads TGTGCCAGCAGCCTGAAAGACAGGAATAATTCACCCCTCCACTTT.

This clone was detected once. Other DNA sequences from this sample encode an identical CDR3 as well. The chain combines TRBV7-9 with TRBJ2-3; D not resolved. CDR1 and CDR2 from the germline V gene are SEHNR and FQNEAQ (reference sequence). The CDR3 has 12 residues. Trimming pared 6 bases from V and 4 bases from J, leaving 8 bases between. CDR3 in DNA: TGTGCCAGCAGTTGGTCAGCAGATACGCAGTATTTT. Residues: CASSWSADTQYF.

The V gene is TRBV19, the J gene TRBJ1-5; TRBD1 might be the D (5 bases). The CDR3 has 13 amino acids. Germline V gene data show CDR1 as LNHDA and CDR2 as SQIVND (reference sequence). Trimming took off 11 bases at V and 2 bases at J, with 13 bases between the two ends. The CDR3 loop is CASADRRNQPQHF. CDR3 nucleotides: TGTGCCTCCGCCGACAGACGCAATCAGCCCCAGCATTTT.

The chain is built from TRBV7-9 and TRBJ1-1, with D tentatively TRBD1 (5 bases). From germline, CDR1 is SEHNR and CDR2 FQNEAQ (reference sequence). Trimming cost V 3 bases and J 3 bases, with 14 bases left between them. The CDR3 has 15 residues. The CDR3 sequence: CASSFLTVQYTEAFF. Here the CDR3 DNA reads TGTGCCAGCAGCTTCTTGACAGTACAGTACACTGAAGCTTTCTTT.

This clone was observed a single time. The chain recombines TRBV19 with TRBJ1-5; a possible D gene is TRBD1 (5 bases). V was cut by 5 bases and J by 3 bases, with 14 bases left in between. The CDR3 loop spans 15 amino acids. The V gene's germline CDR1 is LNHDA and CDR2 SQIVND (reference sequence). CDR3: CASSADRGDNQPQHF. The CDR3 DNA sequence: TGTGCCAGTAGTGCCGACCGGGGGGACAATCAGCCCCAGCATTTT.

The chain recombines TRBV4-1 with TRBJ2-7; 8 bases are a match to TRBD2. The CDR3 is 18 amino acids. Unmatched junction bases numbered 11, after V lost 1 base and J lost 0 bases. The germline V gene has CDR1 MGHRA and CDR2 YSYEKL. DNA of the CDR3: TGCGCCAGCAGCCAAGGTCCCCGAGCGGGAGCTACCTCCTACGAGCAGTACTTC. Its protein product is CASSQGPRAGATSYEQYF.

This clone was seen a few times. This chain connects TRBV7-3 to TRBJ2-7; D remains unclear. Germline V gene sequence: CDR1 SGHTA, CDR2 FQGTGA. The CDR3 runs to 12 residues. V lost 5 bases to trimming and J lost 2 bases, with 7 bases between them. CDR3 sequence (DNA): TGTGCCAGCAGCCCCGTCCCCTACGAGCAGTACTTC. This translates into CASSPVPYEQYF.

The chain is built from TRBV2 and TRBJ1-1; TRBD1 aligns across 8 bases. The CDR3 extends over 14 amino acids. With 5 bases clipped from V and 5 bases from J, the junction kept 7 bases outside the gene matches. Germline V gene data show CDR1 as SNHLY and CDR2 as FYNNEI. The CDR3 here is CASSNTGGRTEAFF. In nucleotides, the CDR3 is TGTGCCAGCAGTAATACAGGGGGAAGAACTGAAGCTTTCTTT.

The chain has TRBV14 and TRBJ2-1; no firm D call. This CDR3 region has 14 residues. Between the trimmed V and J ends, which lost 4 bases and 0 bases, there was a span of 7 bases. From germline, CDR1 is SGHDN and CDR2 FVKESK. CDR3 DNA sequence: TGTGCCAGCAGCCTAAGCCCCTCCTACAATGAGCAGTTCTTC. The encoded protein is CASSLSPSYNEQFF.

The chain couples TRBV11-2 to TRBJ1-4; maybe TRBD1 (5 bases). V lost 2 bases to trimming and J lost 8 bases, with 12 bases between them. The CDR3 totals 14 residues. Germline values: CDR1 SGHAT, CDR2 FQNNGV. The CDR3 reads CASSLWGGQEKLFF. The CDR3 nucleotides are TGTGCCAGCAGCTTATGGGGGGGTCAGGAAAAACTGTTTTTT.

The chain couples TRBV6-5 to TRBJ1-2; the D gene is possibly TRBD1 (6 bases). CDR1 and CDR2 (germline): MNHEY, SVGAGI. The length of the CDR3 is 14 residues. Trimming removed 7 bases at V and 7 bases at J, with 19 bases between. CDR3 sequence: CASKNIGGRGGYTF. CDR3 bases: TGTGCCAGCAAAAATATAGGGGGACGAGGTGGCTACACCTTC.

This chain uses TRBV5-4 with TRBJ1-5; no definite D call. Germline V lookup: CDR1 SGHNT, CDR2 YYREEE (reference sequence). V lost 2 bases and J 7 bases, leaving 13 bases between the germline ends. The CDR3 length is 14 residues. CDR3 residues: CASSFFSGGQPQHF. The CDR3 DNA reads as TGTGCCAGCAGCTTCTTTTCGGGAGGGCAGCCCCAGCATTTT.

The V gene is TRBV30, the J gene TRBJ1-3; D call uncertain. This CDR3 contains 15 residues. Between the trimmed V and J ends, which lost 0 bases and 0 bases, there was a span of 9 bases. Germline V gives CDR1 GTSNPN, CDR2 SVGIG (reference sequence). In DNA, the CDR3 is TGTGCCTGGAGTGTATCGAGCAACTCTGGAAACACCATATATTTT. It yields the protein CAWSVSSNSGNTIYF.

This chain connects TRBV1 to TRBJ2-1; whether TRBD2, the table's D call, matches the DNA was not checked. TRBV1 is recorded as a pseudogene. The CDR3 spans 15 residues. The CDR3 loop is CTSSQPQRECNEQFF. The CDR3 nucleotides read TGCACCAGCAGCCAACCCCAGCGGGAGTGTAATGAGCAGTTCTTC.

J is TRBJ2-3 and V is TRBV6-5; 8 nucleotides align to TRBD1. The CDR3 consists of 14 residues. CDR1 MNHEY and CDR2 SVGAGI come from the germline V gene. Losses at the gene ends were 6 bases for V and 1 base for J; bases not matched to a gene: 3. The CDR3 DNA sequence: TGTGCCAGCAGGGTGGGACAGGGCACAGATACGCAGTATTTT. Residues: CASRVGQGTDTQYF.

This chain uses TRBV9 with TRBJ1-2; D is perhaps TRBD1 (5 bases). Trimming removed 3 bases from V and 8 bases from J, with 14 bases in between. CDR3 length equals 13 residues. Germline assignment: CDR1 SGDLS and CDR2 YYNGEE. CDR3 nucleotides: TGTGCCAGCAGCGCGGACATTCGTCTGGGCTACACCTTC. It is translated as CASSADIRLGYTF.

The CDR3 DNA reads TGTGCCATCAGTGTACAGGGAGATACGCAGTATTTT. Protein: CAISVQGDTQYF. This chain connects TRBV10-3 to TRBJ2-3; possibly TRBD1 for D (6 bases). The germline gives CDR1 ENHRY, CDR2 SYGVKD. V was trimmed by 4 bases and J by 5 bases, leaving 7 bases between them. The CDR3 totals 12 residues.